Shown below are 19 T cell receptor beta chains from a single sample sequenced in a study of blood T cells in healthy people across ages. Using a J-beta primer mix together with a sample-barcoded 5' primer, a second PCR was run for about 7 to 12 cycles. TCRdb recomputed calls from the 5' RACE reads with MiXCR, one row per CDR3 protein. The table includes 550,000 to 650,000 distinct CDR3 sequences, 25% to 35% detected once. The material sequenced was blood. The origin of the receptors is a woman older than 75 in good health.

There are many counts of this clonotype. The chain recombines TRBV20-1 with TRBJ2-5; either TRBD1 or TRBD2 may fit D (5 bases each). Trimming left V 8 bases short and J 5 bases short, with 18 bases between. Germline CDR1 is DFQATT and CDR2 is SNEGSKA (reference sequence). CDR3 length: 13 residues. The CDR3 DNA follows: TGCAGTCCGGGTCGGGACCGCGGGGAGACCCAGTACTTC. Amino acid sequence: CSPGRDRGETQYF.

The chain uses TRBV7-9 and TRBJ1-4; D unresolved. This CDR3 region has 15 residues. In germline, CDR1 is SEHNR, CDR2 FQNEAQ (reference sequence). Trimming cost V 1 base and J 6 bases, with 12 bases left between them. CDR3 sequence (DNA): TGTGCCAGCAGCTTAGGCGAGGTCGCCCATGAAAAACTGTTTTTT. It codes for CASSLGEVAHEKLFF.

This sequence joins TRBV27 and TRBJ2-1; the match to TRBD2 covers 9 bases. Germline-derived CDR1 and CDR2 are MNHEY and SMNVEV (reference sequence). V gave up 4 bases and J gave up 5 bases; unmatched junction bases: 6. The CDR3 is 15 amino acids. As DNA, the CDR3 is TGTGCCAGCAGTTCGGCGGGAGGGGGTAACAATGAGCAGTTCTTC. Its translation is CASSSAGGGNNEQFF.

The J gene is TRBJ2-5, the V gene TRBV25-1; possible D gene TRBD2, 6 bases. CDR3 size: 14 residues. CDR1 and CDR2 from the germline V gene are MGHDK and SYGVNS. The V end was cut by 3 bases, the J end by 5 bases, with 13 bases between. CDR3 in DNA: TGTGCCAGCAGTGAGGGACTCCTCACGGAGACCCAGTACTTC. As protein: CASSEGLLTETQYF.

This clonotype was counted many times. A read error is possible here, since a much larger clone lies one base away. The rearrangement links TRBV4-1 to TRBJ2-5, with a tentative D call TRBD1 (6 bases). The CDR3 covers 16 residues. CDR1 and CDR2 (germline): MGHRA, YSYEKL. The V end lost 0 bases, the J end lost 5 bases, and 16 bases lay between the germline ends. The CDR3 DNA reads TGCGCCAGCAGCCAAGAGGGGGCCGCAGGGCGGGAGACCCAGTACTTC. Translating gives CASSQEGAAGRETQYF.

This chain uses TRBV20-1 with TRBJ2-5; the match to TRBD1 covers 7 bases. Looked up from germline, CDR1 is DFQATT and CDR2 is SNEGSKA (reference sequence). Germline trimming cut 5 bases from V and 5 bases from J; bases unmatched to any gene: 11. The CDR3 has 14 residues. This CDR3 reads CSAPLVGGSETQYF. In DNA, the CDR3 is TGCAGTGCTCCCCTGGTAGGGGGCAGCGAGACCCAGTACTTC.

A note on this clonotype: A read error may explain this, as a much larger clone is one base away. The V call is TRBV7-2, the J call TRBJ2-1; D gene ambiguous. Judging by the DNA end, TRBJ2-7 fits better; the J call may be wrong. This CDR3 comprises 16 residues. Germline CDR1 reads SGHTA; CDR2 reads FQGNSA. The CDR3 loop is CASSLIGQNSYNEQYF. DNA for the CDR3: TGTGCCAGCAGCTTAATCGGGCAGAACTCCTACAATGAGCAGTACTTC.

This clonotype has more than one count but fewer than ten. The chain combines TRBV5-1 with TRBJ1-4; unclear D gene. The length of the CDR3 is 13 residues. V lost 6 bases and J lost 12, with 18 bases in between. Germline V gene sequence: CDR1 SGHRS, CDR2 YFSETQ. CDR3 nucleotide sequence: TGCGCCAGCACCCCCATCGCGGACGGCCAACTGTTTTTT. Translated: CASTPIADGQLFF.

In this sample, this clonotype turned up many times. The CDR3 coding sequence is TGTGCCAGCAGAGGTGATCTAAGGGGCTACACCTTC. As protein: CASRGDLRGYTF. The chain links TRBV6-1 to TRBJ1-2; D remains ambiguous. Germline V lookup: CDR1 MNHNS, CDR2 SASEGT. The CDR3 is 12 amino acids. The V gene lost 6 bases and the J gene lost 8 bases, with 13 bases spanning the gap.

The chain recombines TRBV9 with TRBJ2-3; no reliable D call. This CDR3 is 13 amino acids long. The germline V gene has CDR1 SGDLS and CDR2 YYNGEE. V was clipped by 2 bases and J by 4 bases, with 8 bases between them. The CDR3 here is CASSVQNPDTQYF. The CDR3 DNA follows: TGTGCCAGCAGCGTCCAGAACCCAGATACGCAGTATTTT.

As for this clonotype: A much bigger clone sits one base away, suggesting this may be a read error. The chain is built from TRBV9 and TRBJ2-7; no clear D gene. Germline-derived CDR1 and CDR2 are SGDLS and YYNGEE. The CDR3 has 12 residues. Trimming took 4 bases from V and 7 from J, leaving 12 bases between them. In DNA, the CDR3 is TGTGCCAGCAGCTCAGTAGGGAATGAGCAGTACTTC. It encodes CASSSVGNEQYF.

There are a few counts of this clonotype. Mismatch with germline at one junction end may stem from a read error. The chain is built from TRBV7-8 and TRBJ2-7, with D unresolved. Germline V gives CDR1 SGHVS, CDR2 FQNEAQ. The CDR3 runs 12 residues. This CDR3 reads CAGSLGSSEQYF. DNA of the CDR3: TGTGCCGGCAGCTTAGGGTCGAGCGAGCAGTACTTC. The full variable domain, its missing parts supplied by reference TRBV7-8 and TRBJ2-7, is GAGVSQSPRYKVAKRGQDVALRCDPISGHVSLFWYQQALGQGPEFLTYFQNEAQLDKSGLPSDRFFAERPEGSVSTLKIQRTQQEDSAVYLCAGSLGSSEQYFGPGTRLTVT.

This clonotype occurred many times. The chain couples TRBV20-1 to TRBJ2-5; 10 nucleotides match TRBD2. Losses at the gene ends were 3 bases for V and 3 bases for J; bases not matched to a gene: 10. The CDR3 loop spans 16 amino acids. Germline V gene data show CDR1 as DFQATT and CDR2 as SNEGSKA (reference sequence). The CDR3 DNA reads TGCAGTGCTAGTCCGGGACTAGCGATGGCGAAAGAGACCCAGTACTTC. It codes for CSASPGLAMAKETQYF.

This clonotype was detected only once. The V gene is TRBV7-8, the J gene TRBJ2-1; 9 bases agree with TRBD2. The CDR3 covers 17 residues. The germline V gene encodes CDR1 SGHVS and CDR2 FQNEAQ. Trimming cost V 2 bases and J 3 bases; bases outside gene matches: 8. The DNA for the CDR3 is TGTGCCAGCAGCTTACTCGGCGGGAGGGCTTACTACAATGAGCAGTTCTTC. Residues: CASSLLGGRAYYNEQFF.

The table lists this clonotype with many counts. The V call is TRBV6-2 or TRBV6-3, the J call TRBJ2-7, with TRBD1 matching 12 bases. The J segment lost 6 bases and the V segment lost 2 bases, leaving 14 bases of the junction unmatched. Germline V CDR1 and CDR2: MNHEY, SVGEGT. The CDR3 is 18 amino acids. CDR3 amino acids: CASSYGTGGPSSLSEQYF. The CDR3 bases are TGTGCCAGCAGTTACGGGACAGGGGGCCCTTCGTCTCTATCCGAGCAGTACTTC.

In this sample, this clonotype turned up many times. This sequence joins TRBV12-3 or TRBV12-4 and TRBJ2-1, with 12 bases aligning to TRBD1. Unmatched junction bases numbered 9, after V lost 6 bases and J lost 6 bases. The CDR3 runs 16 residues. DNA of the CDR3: TGTGCCAGCAGCCCCGCGGGACAGGGGGCTCGCAATGAGCAGTTCTTC. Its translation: CASSPAGQGARNEQFF.

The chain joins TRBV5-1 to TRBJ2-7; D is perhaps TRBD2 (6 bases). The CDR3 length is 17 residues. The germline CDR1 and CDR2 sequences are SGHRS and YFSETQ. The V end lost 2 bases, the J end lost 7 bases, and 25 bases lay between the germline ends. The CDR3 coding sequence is TGCGCCAGCAGCTTCCAGCCGGCGGGGAGTTCCTACAATGAGCAGTACTTC. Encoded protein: CASSFQPAGSSYNEQYF. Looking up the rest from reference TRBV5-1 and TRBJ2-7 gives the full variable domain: KAGVTQTPRYLIKTRGQQVTLSCSPISGHRSVSWYQQTPGQGLQFLFEYFSETQRNKGNFPGRFSGRQFSNSRSEMNVSTLELGDSALYLCASSFQPAGSSYNEQYFGPGTRLTVT.

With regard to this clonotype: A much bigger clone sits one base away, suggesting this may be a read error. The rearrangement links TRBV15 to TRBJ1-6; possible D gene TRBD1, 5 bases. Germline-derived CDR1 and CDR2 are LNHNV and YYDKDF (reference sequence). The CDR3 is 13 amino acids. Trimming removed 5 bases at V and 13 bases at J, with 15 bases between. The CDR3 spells CATSGGTFNPLHF. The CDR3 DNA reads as TGTGCCACCAGCGGCGGGACGTTTAATCCCCTCCACTTT.

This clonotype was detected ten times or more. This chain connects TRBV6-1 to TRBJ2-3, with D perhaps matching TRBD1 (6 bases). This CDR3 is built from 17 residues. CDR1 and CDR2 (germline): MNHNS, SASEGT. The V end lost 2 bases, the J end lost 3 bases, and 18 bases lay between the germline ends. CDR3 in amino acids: CASSENLWGRLTDTQYF. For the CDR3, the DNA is TGTGCCAGCAGTGAAAATTTGTGGGGGCGACTAACAGATACGCAGTATTTT.